Listed below are T cell receptor beta chains from one sample, sequenced in a study of vaccination and CD4 T cells after COVID-19. TCRdb re-analysed the PCR reads in MiXCR, keeping a single row per CDR3 protein. The sample lists 15,000 to 20,000 distinct CDR3 sequences; nearly 40% were seen once. These receptors have no identified antigens. The sequenced sample was CD4+ T cells from blood, cultured in vitro. Receptor source: a human donor who had recovered from COVID-19. CDR3s leave out the opening cysteine and the closing phenylalanine or tryptophan. D genes are given only for firm matches.

>TRBJ1-5|TRBD1|TRBV11-2
ASTVGTGSNQPQH
>TRBJ1-2|-|TRBV7-9
ASSPWEVPNYGYT
>TRBJ2-3|-|TRBV7-3
ASSPDSATDTQY
>TRBJ1-1|-|TRBV29-1
SVDAQGRTEAF
>TRBJ1-1|TRBD1|TRBV6-5
ASSYSGGQGSEAF
>TRBJ1-6|-|TRBV20-1
SGGNRVSPLH
>TRBJ1-1|-|TRBV15
ATSRGLMNTEAF
>TRBJ2-6|-|TRBV12-3/TRBV12-4
ASSTGANVLT
>TRBJ2-5|-|TRBV6-2/TRBV6-3
ASRPRLGTGQETQY
>TRBJ1-2|-|TRBV7-9
ASSLNRNSYT
>TRBJ2-4|-|TRBV11-3
ASSLDVENIQY
>TRBJ1-5|TRBD1|TRBV6-1
ASRAGGSGNQPQH
>TRBJ2-3|-|TRBV10-3
AIRTDSSSTDTQY
>TRBJ2-6|-|TRBV30
AWSGRRRIAGANVLT
>TRBJ1-1|TRBD1|TRBV6-5
ASSYNRGVTEAF
>TRBJ2-3|-|TRBV19
ASSIMPGVDTQY
>TRBJ2-3|-|TRBV6-4
ASSPGRDTDTQY
>TRBJ2-2|-|TRBV10-1
ASSLGANTGELF
>TRBJ1-5|-|TRBV20-1
STSLNQPQH
>TRBJ2-3|-|TRBV30
AWSATTATDTQY
>TRBJ2-7|TRBD2|TRBV20-1
SALGLVSSYEQY
>TRBJ2-1|TRBD2|TRBV7-2
ASSLGRAGALDEQF
>TRBJ1-1|TRBD1|TRBV18
ASSPTPVSGGGTEAF
>TRBJ1-2|-|TRBV11-2
ASSFRGRGYT